The 23 T cell receptor beta chains reported below all come from one sample, sequenced in a study of OX40 agonist ivuxolimab in advanced cancers. Only in-frame clones appear in the TCRdb table, and some are missing; sequencing was by immunoSEQ multiplex PCR. The sample lists some 30,000 clones; 70% to 85% were seen once. The sample in question was CD4+ or CD8+ T cells sorted from blood, obtained in a trial of the OX40 agonist ivuxolimab. These receptors were collected from an adult with an advanced solid tumor such as melanoma, head and neck, liver or kidney cancer.

This chain uses TRBV14 with TRBJ2-3; no firm D call. The germline gives CDR1 SGHDN, CDR2 FVKESK. V shed 1 base and J shed 0 bases, with 8 bases lying between them. The CDR3 length is 15 residues. CDR3 DNA: TGTGCCAGCAGCCAAGGCCGGGCTAGCACAGATACGCAGTATTTT. Its protein is CASSQGRASTDTQYF.

The chain joins TRBV11-2 to TRBJ2-1; D could derive from TRBD1 or TRBD2 (5 bases each). Trimming left V 5 bases short and J 2 bases short, with 16 bases between. CDR3 length: 16 residues. Per the germline V gene, CDR1 is SGHAT and CDR2 is FQNNGV. CDR3 sequence: CASSPSSGAAYNEQFF. The CDR3 nucleotides read TGTGCCAGCAGCCCGAGCTCCGGGGCCGCCTACAATGAGCAGTTCTTC.

This clone has only a few counts. The V gene is TRBV2, the J gene TRBJ2-4; D gene unclear. The CDR3 length is 13 residues. The ends were cut back, 4 bases at V and 8 bases at J, with 12 bases in the middle. CDR1 SNHLY and CDR2 FYNNEI come from the germline V gene. Written as DNA, the CDR3 is TGTGCCAGCAGTGGTCAGGATTTGGACATTCAGTACTTC. Residues: CASSGQDLDIQYF. The full variable domain, with the rest looked up from reference TRBV2 and TRBJ2-4, is EPEVTQTPSHQVTQMGQEVILRCVPISNHLYFYWYRQILGQKVEFLVSFYNNEISEKSEIFDDQFSVERPDGSNFTLKIRSTKLEDSAMYFCASSGQDLDIQYFGAGTRLSVL.

The chain uses TRBV18 and TRBJ2-1; no definite D call. The V end was cut by 0 bases, the J end by 2 bases, with 8 bases between. This CDR3 comprises 15 residues. Per germline, CDR1 KGHSH and CDR2 LQKENI. Here the CDR3 reads CASSPPGDPYNEQFF. In DNA, the CDR3 is TGTGCCAGCTCACCACCGGGTGACCCCTACAATGAGCAGTTCTTC.

This clone was observed a single time. V is TRBV11-2 and J is TRBJ1-6; weak D call: TRBD1 (5 bases). The germline gives CDR1 SGHAT, CDR2 FQNNGV. The CDR3 has 15 residues. V gave up 3 bases and J gave up 9 bases, with 15 bases separating them. CDR3 loop: CASSFGQESGSPLHF. DNA for the CDR3: TGTGCCAGCAGCTTTGGACAAGAGTCCGGTTCACCCCTCCACTTT.

This clone is large within its sample. The V and J genes are TRBV19 and TRBJ2-4, with D perhaps matching TRBD1 or TRBD2 (5 bases each). Germline V gene data show CDR1 as LNHDA and CDR2 as SQIVND (reference sequence). Trimming stripped 1 base from V and 8 bases from J, with 6 bases between. The CDR3 sequence is 12 residues long. As DNA, the CDR3 is TGTGCCAGTAGTATAGGGGGACACATTCAGTACTTC. Its protein product is CASSIGGHIQYF.

CDR3 region: CASSFIGPSPPLHF. The CDR3 DNA reads TGTGCCAGCAGTTTCATCGGACCGAGTCCACCCCTCCACTTT. The genes are TRBV28 and TRBJ1-6; D uncertain. This CDR3 has 14 amino acids. Germline CDR1 reads MDHEN; CDR2 reads SYDVKM. The V gene lost 3 bases and the J gene lost 11 bases, with 14 bases spanning the gap.

This clone was seen just once. CDR3 bases: TGTGCCAGCAGCCCACAGGGACAGGGGGCTGAAGCTTTCTTT. Translated: CASSPQGQGAEAFF. The chain combines TRBV7-2 with TRBJ1-1; 11 bases fit TRBD1. The trim removed 5 bases at V and 6 bases at J, leaving 5 bases unmatched. Germline CDR1 and CDR2: SGHTA and FQGNSA. The CDR3 sequence is 14 residues long.

The V gene is TRBV6-6, the J gene TRBJ1-1; TRBD1 might be the D (6 bases). The germline V gene has CDR1 MNHNY and CDR2 SVGAGI (reference sequence). The length of the CDR3 is 15 residues. V was cut by 5 bases and J by 2 bases, with 15 bases left in between. In DNA form, the CDR3 reads TGTGCCAGCAGTATCTCCGGGGGGGCAAACACTGAAGCTTTCTTT. Amino acids: CASSISGGANTEAFF.

The V gene is TRBV4-2, the J gene TRBJ2-5, with a tentative D call TRBD1 (6 bases). Germline CDR1 LGHNA, CDR2 YNFKEQ. The ends were cut back, 0 bases at V and 5 bases at J, with 10 bases in the middle. There are 14 residues in the CDR3. This CDR3 is CASSQDRGWETQYF. CDR3 DNA sequence: TGTGCCAGCAGCCAAGACAGGGGTTGGGAGACCCAGTACTTC.

The V and J genes are TRBV7-8 and TRBJ2-7, with 9 bases that match TRBD2. V dropped 2 bases and J dropped 5; count of bases not matched to a gene: 10. The CDR3 covers 16 residues. In germline, CDR1 is SGHVS, CDR2 FQNEAQ. The CDR3 is CASSLLYGREGDEQYF. The CDR3 DNA reads TGTGCCAGCAGCTTATTATACGGGCGGGAGGGTGACGAGCAGTACTTC.

The rearrangement links TRBV11-2 to TRBJ2-2; 11 nucleotides line up with TRBD2. From germline, CDR1 is SGHAT and CDR2 FQNNGV. This CDR3 has 18 amino acids. With 1 base clipped from V and 3 bases from J, the junction kept 7 bases outside the gene matches. CDR3 nucleotides: TGTGCCAGCAGCTTAGCTAGGACTAGCGGGTTTTACACCGGGGAGCTGTTTTTT. Protein sequence: CASSLARTSGFYTGELFF.

The chain joins TRBV5-1 to TRBJ2-5, with 10 bases matching TRBD1. The J call is doubtful: the DNA matches TRBJ2-7 better. CDR1 is SGHRS and CDR2 is YFSETQ in the germline V gene. The CDR3 has 14 residues. CDR3 DNA: TGCGCCAGCAGCGGAGGACAGGGGGCCTACGAGCAGTACTTC. Amino acids: CASSGGQGAYEQYF.

This clone appeared once. The rearrangement joins TRBV14 to TRBJ2-7; TRBD1 matches 10 bases. The CDR3 length is 17 residues. V lost 4 bases and J lost 4; bases outside the gene matches: 13. The germline V gene encodes CDR1 SGHDN and CDR2 FVKESK. DNA of the CDR3: TGTGCCAGCAGCCCTCTGTTCCGGGACAGGGGAGTTTACGAGCAGTACTTC. Translating gives CASSPLFRDRGVYEQYF. Full variable domain (missing parts from reference TRBV14 and TRBJ2-7): EAGVTQFPSHSVIEKGQTVTLRCDPISGHDNLYWYRRVMGKEIKFLLHFVKESKQDESGMPNNRFLAERTGGTYSTLKVQPAELEDSGVYFCASSPLFRDRGVYEQYFGPGTRLTVT.

In DNA, the CDR3 is TGTGCCAGCAGAAACAGGACCCCTCGGAACACTGAAGCTTTCTTT. Translated: CASRNRTPRNTEAFF. The chain joins TRBV6-4 to TRBJ1-1; possibly TRBD1 for D (5 bases). Germline CDR1 is MRHNA and CDR2 is SNTAGT. The CDR3 totals 15 residues. V lost 6 bases and J lost 1, with 15 bases in between.

The chain has TRBV30 and TRBJ1-1; TRBD1 matches at 7 bases. The CDR3 loop spans 14 amino acids. Trimming at V came to 4 bases and at J to 1 base, leaving 6 bases not matched to a gene. Looked up from germline, CDR1 is GTSNPN and CDR2 is SVGIG (reference sequence). In DNA, the CDR3 is TGTGCCTGGAAGGGCAGGGGGTCGAACACTGAAGCTTTCTTT. Protein: CAWKGRGSNTEAFF.

The table lists this clone with a few counts. This chain uses TRBV18 with TRBJ2-6, with unresolved D. The CDR3 covers 16 residues. V dropped 3 bases and J dropped 4 bases, with 13 bases sitting between them. In germline, CDR1 is KGHSH, CDR2 LQKENI. The DNA of the CDR3 is TGTGCCAGCTCACCCCCCCGCGATGGCGGGGCCAACGTCCTGACTTTC. Residues: CASSPPRDGGANVLTF.

The CDR3 is CASSVTELYGYTF. DNA of the CDR3: TGTGCCAGCAGCGTGACGGAGCTCTATGGCTACACCTTC. The chain is built from TRBV9 and TRBJ1-2, with unresolved D. CDR1 is SGDLS and CDR2 is YYNGEE in the germline V gene. The CDR3 is 13 residues long. V lost 2 bases, J lost 4 bases, and 9 bases lay in between.

The gene calls are TRBV6-6 and TRBJ2-7; D gene unclear. The CDR3 is 13 residues long. The germline V gene has CDR1 MNHNY and CDR2 SVGAGI (reference sequence). Deletions cut 2 bases from V and 3 bases from J, with 8 bases between. CDR3: CASSYPGFYEQYF. The CDR3 bases are TGTGCCAGCAGTTACCCCGGATTCTACGAGCAGTACTTC.

This chain links TRBV13 with TRBJ2-1, with unresolved D. This CDR3 is built from 13 residues. Trimming stripped 1 base from V and 1 base from J, with 2 bases between. Germline loops: CDR1 PRHDT, CDR2 FYEKMQ (reference sequence). In nucleotides, the CDR3 is TGTGCCAGCAGCTTAGTTTCCTACAATGAGCAGTTCTTC. Translated, it gives CASSLVSYNEQFF.

This clone showed up just a few times. V is TRBV5-5 and J is TRBJ1-1; D is undetermined. The CDR3 contains 13 residues. The germline gives CDR1 SGHKS, CDR2 YYEKEE (reference sequence). Trimming shortened V by 3 bases and J by 4 bases, and 10 bases separated the two germline ends. Here the CDR3 DNA reads TGTGCCAGCAGCTCTAAGGGATCCACTGAAGCTTTCTTT. It yields the protein CASSSKGSTEAFF.

V and J are TRBV30 and TRBJ2-3, with D perhaps assigned TRBD1 or TRBD2 (6 bases each). CDR3 length: 18 amino acids. V dropped 0 bases and J dropped 0 bases, with 19 bases sitting between them. Germline V gene data show CDR1 as GTSNPN and CDR2 as SVGIG (reference sequence). CDR3 nucleotides: TGTGCCTGGAGTGTACCTCAGTGGAGGGGGATTAGCACAGATACGCAGTATTTT. Protein: CAWSVPQWRGISTDTQYF.

The chain recombines TRBV11-3 with TRBJ2-3; TRBD2 agrees at 11 bases. CDR1 and CDR2 (germline): SGHNT, YENEEA. This CDR3 contains 16 residues. V shed 5 bases, J shed 2 bases, and the junction held 6 bases outside the gene matches. Here the CDR3 reads CASSPPSGRITDTQYF. The CDR3 coding sequence is TGTGCCAGCAGCCCTCCTAGCGGGAGGATCACAGATACGCAGTATTTT.